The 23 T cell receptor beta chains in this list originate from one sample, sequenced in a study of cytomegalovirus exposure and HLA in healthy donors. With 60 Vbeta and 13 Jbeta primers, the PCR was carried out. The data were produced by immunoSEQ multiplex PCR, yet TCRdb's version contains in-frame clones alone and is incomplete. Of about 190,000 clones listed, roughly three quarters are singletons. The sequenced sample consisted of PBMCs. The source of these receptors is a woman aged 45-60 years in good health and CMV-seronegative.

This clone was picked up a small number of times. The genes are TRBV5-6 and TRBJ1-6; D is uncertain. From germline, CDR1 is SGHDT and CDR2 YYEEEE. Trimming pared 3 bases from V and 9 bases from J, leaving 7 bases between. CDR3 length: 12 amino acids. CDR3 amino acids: CASSSLISPLHF. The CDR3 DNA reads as TGTGCCAGCAGCTCCTTAATTTCACCCCTCCACTTT.

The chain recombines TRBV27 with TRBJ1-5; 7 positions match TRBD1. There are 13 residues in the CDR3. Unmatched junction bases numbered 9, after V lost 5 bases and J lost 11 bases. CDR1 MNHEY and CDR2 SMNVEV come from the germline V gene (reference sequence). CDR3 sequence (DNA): TGTGCCAGCAGTATCGGACAGGCGAGCGCCCAGCATTTT. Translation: CASSIGQASAQHF.

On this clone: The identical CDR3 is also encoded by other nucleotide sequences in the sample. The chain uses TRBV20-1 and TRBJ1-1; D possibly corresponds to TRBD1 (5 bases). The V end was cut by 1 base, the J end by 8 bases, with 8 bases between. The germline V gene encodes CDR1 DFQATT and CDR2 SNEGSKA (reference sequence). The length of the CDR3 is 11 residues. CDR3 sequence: CSARGGVEAFF. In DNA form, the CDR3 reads TGCAGTGCTAGAGGGGGCGTAGAAGCTTTCTTT.

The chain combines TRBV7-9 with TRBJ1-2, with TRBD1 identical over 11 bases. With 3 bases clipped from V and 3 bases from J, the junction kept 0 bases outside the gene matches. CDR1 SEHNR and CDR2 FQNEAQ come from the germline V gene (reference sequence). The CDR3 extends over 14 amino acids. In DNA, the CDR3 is TGTGCCAGCAGCTTGGGACAGGGGGACTATGGCTACACCTTC. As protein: CASSLGQGDYGYTF.

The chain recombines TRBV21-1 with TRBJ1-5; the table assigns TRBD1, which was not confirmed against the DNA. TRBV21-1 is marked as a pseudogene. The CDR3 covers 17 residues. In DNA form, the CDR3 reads TGTGCCAGCAGCAAACCCGTTACGCGGAGGGGGCCTCAGCCCCAGCATTTT. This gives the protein CASSKPVTRRGPQPQHF.

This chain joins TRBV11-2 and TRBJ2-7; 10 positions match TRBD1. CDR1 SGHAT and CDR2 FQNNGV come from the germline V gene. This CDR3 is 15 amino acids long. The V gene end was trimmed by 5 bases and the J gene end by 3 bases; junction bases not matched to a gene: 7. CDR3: CASSPAGTGVYEQYF. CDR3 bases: TGTGCCAGCAGCCCTGCCGGGACAGGGGTCTACGAGCAGTACTTC.

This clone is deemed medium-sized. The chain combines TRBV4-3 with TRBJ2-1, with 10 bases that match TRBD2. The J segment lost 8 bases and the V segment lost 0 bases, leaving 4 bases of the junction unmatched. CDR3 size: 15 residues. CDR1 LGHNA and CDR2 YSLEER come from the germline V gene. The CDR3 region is CASSQEAGGPYEQFF. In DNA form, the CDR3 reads TGCGCCAGCAGCCAAGAAGCGGGGGGGCCCTATGAGCAGTTCTTC.

The CDR3 DNA reads TGTGCCAGTAGCGCTCCACGGGACAGCGAATCTATCTATGGCTACACCTTC. As protein: CASSAPRDSESIYGYTF. V and J are TRBV19 and TRBJ1-2; 7 nucleotides line up with TRBD1. The CDR3 has 17 residues. V was pared by 6 bases and J by 4 bases, with 17 bases of the junction left unmatched. From germline, CDR1 is LNHDA and CDR2 SQIVND (reference sequence). Complete variable domain (other parts from reference TRBV19 and TRBJ1-2): DGGITQSPKYLFRKEGQNVTLSCEQNLNHDAMYWYRQDPGQGLRLIYYSQIVNDFQKGDIAEGYSVSREKKESFPLTVTSAQKNPTAFYLCASSAPRDSESIYGYTFGSGTRLTVV.

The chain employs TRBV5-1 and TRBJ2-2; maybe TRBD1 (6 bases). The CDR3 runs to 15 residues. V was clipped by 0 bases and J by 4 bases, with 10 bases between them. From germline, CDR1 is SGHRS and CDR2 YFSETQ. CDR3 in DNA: TGCGCCAGCAGCTTGGGGGGGCCGCGCACCGGGGAGCTGTTTTTT. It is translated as CASSLGGPRTGELFF.

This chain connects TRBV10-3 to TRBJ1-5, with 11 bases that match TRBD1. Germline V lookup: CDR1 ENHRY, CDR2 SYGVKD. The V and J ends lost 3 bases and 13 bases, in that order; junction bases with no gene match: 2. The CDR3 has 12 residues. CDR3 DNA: TGTGCCATCAGTGAAGGGACAGGGGGGCAGCATTTT. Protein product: CAISEGTGGQHF.

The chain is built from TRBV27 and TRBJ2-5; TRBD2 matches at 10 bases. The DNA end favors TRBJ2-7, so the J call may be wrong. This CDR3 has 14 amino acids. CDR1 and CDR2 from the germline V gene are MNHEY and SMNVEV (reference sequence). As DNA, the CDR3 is TGTGCCAGCAGTTCAGCGGGAGGGCCACGCGAGCAGTACTTC. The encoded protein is CASSSAGGPREQYF.

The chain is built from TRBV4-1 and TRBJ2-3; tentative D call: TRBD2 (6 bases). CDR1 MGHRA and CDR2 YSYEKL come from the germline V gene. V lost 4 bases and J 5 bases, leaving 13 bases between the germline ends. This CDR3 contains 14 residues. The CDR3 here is CASSPREWVDTQYF. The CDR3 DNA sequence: TGCGCCAGCAGCCCTCGGGAGTGGGTAGATACGCAGTATTTT.

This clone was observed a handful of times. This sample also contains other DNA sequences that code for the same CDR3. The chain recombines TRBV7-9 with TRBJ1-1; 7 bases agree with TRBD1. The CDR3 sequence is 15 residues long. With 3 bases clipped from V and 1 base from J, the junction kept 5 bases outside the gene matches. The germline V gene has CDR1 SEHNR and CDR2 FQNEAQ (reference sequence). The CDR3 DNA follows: TGTGCCAGCAGCTTGGCAGGGGGACCGAACACTGAAGCTTTCTTT. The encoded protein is CASSLAGGPNTEAFF.

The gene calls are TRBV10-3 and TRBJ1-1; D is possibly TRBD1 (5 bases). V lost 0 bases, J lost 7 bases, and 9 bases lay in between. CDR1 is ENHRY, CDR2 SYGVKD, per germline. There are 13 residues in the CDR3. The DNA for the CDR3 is TGTGCCATCAGTGAGTCCAGACAGATTGAAGCTTTCTTT. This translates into CAISESRQIEAFF.

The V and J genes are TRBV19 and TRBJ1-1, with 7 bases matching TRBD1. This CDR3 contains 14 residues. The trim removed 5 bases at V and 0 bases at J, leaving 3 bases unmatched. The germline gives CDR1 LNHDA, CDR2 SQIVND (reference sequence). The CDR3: CASSVTGMNTEAFF. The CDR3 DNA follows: TGTGCCAGTAGTGTGACAGGGATGAACACTGAAGCTTTCTTT.

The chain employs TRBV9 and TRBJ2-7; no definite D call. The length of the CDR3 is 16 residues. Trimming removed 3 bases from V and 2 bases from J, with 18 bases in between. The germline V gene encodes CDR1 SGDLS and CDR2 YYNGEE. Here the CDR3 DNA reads TGTGCCAGCAGCGCCCGACCCTCGACTGACCCCTACGAGCAGTACTTC. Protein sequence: CASSARPSTDPYEQYF.

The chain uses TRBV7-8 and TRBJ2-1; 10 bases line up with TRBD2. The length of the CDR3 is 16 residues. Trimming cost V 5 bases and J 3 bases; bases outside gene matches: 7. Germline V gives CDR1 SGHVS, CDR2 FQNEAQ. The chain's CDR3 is CASSLSGGALYNEQFF. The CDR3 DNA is TGTGCCAGCAGCCTCAGCGGGGGGGCCCTCTACAATGAGCAGTTCTTC.

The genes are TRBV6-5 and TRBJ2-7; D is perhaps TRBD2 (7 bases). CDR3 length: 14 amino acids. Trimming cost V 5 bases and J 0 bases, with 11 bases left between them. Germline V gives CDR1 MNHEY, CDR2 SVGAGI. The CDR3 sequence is CASSEGGNSYEQYF. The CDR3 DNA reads TGTGCCAGCAGTGAGGGGGGGAACTCCTACGAGCAGTACTTC.

CDR3 sequence reads: CASTHRAYEQYF. CDR3 sequence (DNA): TGTGCCAGCACCCACAGGGCCTACGAGCAGTACTTC. This chain joins TRBV7-8 and TRBJ2-7; D is possibly TRBD1 (6 bases). The CDR3 is made up of 12 amino acids. V lost 7 bases to trimming and J lost 2 bases, with 9 bases between them. Germline assignment: CDR1 SGHVS and CDR2 FQNEAQ. Full variable domain (missing parts from reference TRBV7-8 and TRBJ2-7): GAGVSQSPRYKVAKRGQDVALRCDPISGHVSLFWYQQALGQGPEFLTYFQNEAQLDKSGLPSDRFFAERPEGSVSTLKIQRTQQEDSAVYLCASTHRAYEQYFGPGTRLTVT.

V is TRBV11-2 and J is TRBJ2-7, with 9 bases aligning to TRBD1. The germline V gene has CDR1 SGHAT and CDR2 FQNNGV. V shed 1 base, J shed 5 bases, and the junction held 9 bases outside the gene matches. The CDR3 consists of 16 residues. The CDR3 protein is CASSLVLGTGFHEQYF. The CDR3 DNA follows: TGTGCCAGCAGCTTAGTATTAGGGACAGGGTTCCACGAGCAGTACTTC.

The CDR3 nucleotides are TGTGCCAGCAGTCCTTCGGCCCACAGAAATGGGGCTAATCAGCCCCAGCATTTT. Translation gives CASSPSAHRNGANQPQHF. The rearrangement links TRBV28 to TRBJ1-5; D possibly corresponds to TRBD1 (5 bases). Per germline, CDR1 MDHEN and CDR2 SYDVKM. This CDR3 comprises 18 residues. V lost 5 bases to trimming and J lost 4 bases, with 24 bases between them.

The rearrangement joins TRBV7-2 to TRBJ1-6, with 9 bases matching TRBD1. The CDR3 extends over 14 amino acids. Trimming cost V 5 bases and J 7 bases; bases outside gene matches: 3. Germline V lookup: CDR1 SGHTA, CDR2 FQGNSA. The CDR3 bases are TGTGCCAGCAGCGGGACAGGGAGGAATTCACCCCTCCACTTT. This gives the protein CASSGTGRNSPLHF.

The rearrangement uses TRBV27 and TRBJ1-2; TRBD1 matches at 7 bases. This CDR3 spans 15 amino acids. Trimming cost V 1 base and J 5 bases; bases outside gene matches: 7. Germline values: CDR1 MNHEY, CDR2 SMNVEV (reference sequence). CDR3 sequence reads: CASSLYVGGLYGYTF. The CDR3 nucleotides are TGTGCCAGCAGTTTATATGTAGGGGGCCTGTATGGCTACACCTTC.